These 2 T cell receptor beta chains originate from one sample sequenced in a study of CD8+CD57+ T cells in acquired aplastic anemia. Patients sequenced had flow cytometry evidence of CD8+CD57+ cell expansion. According to the study, genomic DNA was the template for TCR beta VDJ and CDR3 profiling. TCRdb re-analysed the reads in MiXCR, keeping a single row per CDR3 protein. The sample has approximately 150,000 distinct CDR3 sequences; less than 60% are singletons. The sequencing input was sorted CD4+, CD8+, or CD8+CD57+ T cells (not recorded which) from PBMCs. The receptors derive from a human donor with aplastic anemia.

The chain uses TRBV7-9 and TRBJ1-3, with D tentatively TRBD1 (5 bases). Germline values: CDR1 SEHNR, CDR2 FQNEAQ (reference sequence). The V end lost 5 bases, the J end lost 5 bases, and 10 bases lay between the germline ends. CDR3 length: 13 amino acids. The CDR3 nucleotides are TGTGCCAGCAGCAAGGGACTGCGAAACACCATATATTTT. It encodes CASSKGLRNTIYF.

This clonotype has a count of ten or more. The V and J genes are TRBV2 and TRBJ2-1; D remains ambiguous. Germline lookup yields CDR1 SNHLY and CDR2 FYNNEI. V was pared by 7 bases and J by 9 bases, with 19 bases between. This CDR3 contains 14 residues. The CDR3 loop is CASTGQFGITEQFF. The CDR3 coding sequence is TGTGCCAGCACGGGCCAATTTGGGATAACTGAGCAGTTCTTC.